The clone carrying this T cell receptor beta chain has just a few counts. What it binds is not known. RNA transcripts were the template for amplifying TCR beta CDR3 regions. The HTBI primer set was used in a first-round RT-PCR of the TCR CDR3. One entry per CDR3 protein results from TCRdb running MiXCR on the multiplex PCR reads. The data show 450,000 to 600,000 distinct CDR3 sequences, 15% to 20% seen once. This CDR3 has 13 amino acids. Unmatched junction bases numbered 3, after V lost 2 bases and J lost 4 bases. Germline loops: CDR1 SGDLS, CDR2 YYNGEE. Thyroid ultrasound and orbital computed tomography, with clinical symptoms and serum thyroxine and TRAb, informed diagnoses. The data originate from a study of T cells in Graves' hyperthyroidism and ophthalmopathy. Whole-study context: Peripheral blood was taken when the disease was first diagnosed, before any treatment began. Points from the study as a whole: Researchers found most expanded thyroid clonotypes above 0.001 in blood as well. By a 13 V-J model, ophthalmopathy was set apart from stable hyperthyroidism.

The chain employs TRBV9 and TRBJ2-7, with TRBD1 matching over 7 bases. Sequenced sample: blood. This clonotype was obtained from a man between 40 and 49 years old with Graves' ophthalmopathy. CDR3 nucleotide sequence: TGTGCCAGCAGCGTGACAGGGAATTACGAGCAGTACTTC. It codes for CASSVTGNYEQYF.